A selection of T cell receptor beta chains follows, all from one sample in a study of blood T cell repertoires in COVID-19. Assay used: immunoSEQ multiplex PCR; TCRdb lists only in-frame clones, some missing. The sample has approximately 100,000 clones, roughly 80% seen once. Sample: peripheral blood. These receptors all come from a woman at least 80 years old with active or convalescent COVID-19. The CDR3 runs from the conserved cysteine through the conserved F or W. Fields, in order: D gene, V gene, clone size, J gene, CDR3 protein, CDR3 DNA. The D gene is left open where the match is weak. Some rows mark clone size as missing; the rest say once, few, many or name a class of expanded clone.

d_call: TRBD1; v_call: TRBV7-9; clone_size: .; j_call: TRBJ2-7; cdr3_aa: CASSLSGQGNDEQYF; cdr3_nt: TGTGCCAGCAGCTTAAGCGGACAGGGGAACGACGAGCAGTACTTC
d_call: TRBD1; v_call: TRBV7-6; clone_size: .; j_call: TRBJ1-1; cdr3_aa: CASSRTGDTEAFF; cdr3_nt: TGTGCCAGCAGCCGTACAGGGGACACTGAAGCTTTCTTT
d_call: TRBD1; v_call: TRBV7-2; clone_size: .; j_call: TRBJ1-5; cdr3_aa: CASSSLQGRQPQHF; cdr3_nt: TGTGCCAGCAGCTCCCTACAGGGGAGGCAGCCCCAGCATTTT
d_call: .; v_call: TRBV5-1; clone_size: .; j_call: TRBJ2-3; cdr3_aa: CASSSAGQPTDTQYF; cdr3_nt: TGCGCCAGCAGCTCCGCGGGACAGCCCACAGATACGCAGTATTTT
d_call: .; v_call: TRBV19; clone_size: .; j_call: TRBJ2-1; cdr3_aa: CASSIAGSSYNEQFF; cdr3_nt: TGTGCCAGTAGTATAGCGGGGAGCTCCTACAATGAGCAGTTCTTC
d_call: .; v_call: TRBV5-5; clone_size: once; j_call: TRBJ2-1; cdr3_aa: CASSLASFGYNEQFF; cdr3_nt: TGTGCCAGCAGCTTGGCTAGTTTCGGGTACAATGAGCAGTTCTTC
d_call: .; v_call: TRBV4-1; clone_size: .; j_call: TRBJ1-3; cdr3_aa: CASSQDGQLTGNTIYF; cdr3_nt: TGCGCCAGCAGCCAAGATGGGCAGTTAACTGGAAACACCATATATTTT
d_call: TRBD2; v_call: TRBV12-5; clone_size: .; j_call: TRBJ2-3; cdr3_aa: CASGLAGVATDTQYF; cdr3_nt: TGTGCTAGTGGACTAGCGGGGGTTGCCACAGATACGCAGTATTTT
d_call: .; v_call: TRBV11-1; clone_size: .; j_call: TRBJ1-1; cdr3_aa: CASSKNYRFMNTEAFF; cdr3_nt: TGTGCCAGCAGCAAGAATTACAGGTTCATGAACACTGAAGCTTTCTTT
d_call: .; v_call: TRBV27; clone_size: once; j_call: TRBJ1-1; cdr3_aa: CASSISRGTNTEAFF; cdr3_nt: TGTGCCAGCAGTATCTCCCGCGGCACGAACACTGAAGCTTTCTTT
d_call: TRBD2; v_call: TRBV5-1; clone_size: few; j_call: TRBJ2-3; cdr3_aa: CASSLAGLAGGQDTQYF; cdr3_nt: TGCGCCAGCAGCTTGGCTGGACTAGCGGGGGGGCAGGATACGCAGTATTTT